These 21 T cell receptor beta chains were all obtained from the same sample, sequenced in a study of T-cell memory formation after mild COVID-19 (dated by TCRdb to 2020 to 2022). Library preparation employed 5' RACE. Reads for this sample came from an Illumina NovaSeq 6000. Using fastp at Q25 and MiXCR, TCRdb reprocessed the public reads and kept productive beta chains. Every entry covers one CDR3 protein and lists the most common genes and DNA from its rows. The sample table holds approximately 560,000 distinct CDR3 sequences, of which roughly a sixth were seen once. Jointly, the top ten make up less than 10% of the sample. Sequences were obtained from PBMCs or a T cell subset sorted from them (not recorded which). These receptors originate from an adult woman who had mild COVID-19 (a few samples of this study predate the infection). The sample titles of this study are shuffled in the database, so cell type and time point are left out; the donor was told from shared clones.

CDR3 sequence reads: CASLGLAGLTQLQETQYF. The CDR3 DNA sequence: TGTGCCAGCCTAGGACTAGCGGGGCTCACTCAACTCCAAGAGACCCAGTACTTC. The genes are TRBV6-1 and TRBJ2-5; 12 bases line up with TRBD2. J lost 1 base, V lost 8 bases, and 14 bases had no gene match. Germline V gene sequence: CDR1 MNHNS, CDR2 SASEGT. The CDR3 extends over 18 amino acids.

This clonotype was observed a handful of times. The CDR3 loop is CASSLRNRPYEQYF. The DNA of the CDR3 is TGTGCCAGCAGCTTGCGGAACCGACCCTACGAGCAGTACTTC. V is TRBV7-2 and J is TRBJ2-7, with unresolved D. CDR3 size: 14 residues. The ends were cut back, 3 bases at V and 2 bases at J, with 11 bases in the middle. Germline lookup yields CDR1 SGHTA and CDR2 FQGNSA.

This clonotype has more than one count but fewer than ten. The chain combines TRBV20-1 with TRBJ2-7, with D possibly matching TRBD1 (6 bases). CDR1 and CDR2 from the germline V gene are DFQATT and SNEGSKA (reference sequence). V was shortened by 2 bases and J by 4 bases, with 12 bases between the two germline ends. This CDR3 has 13 residues. The CDR3 DNA is TGCAGTGCTAGAAATGGCGGACAGTACGAGCAGTACTTC. It encodes CSARNGGQYEQYF.

The chain is built from TRBV24-1 and TRBJ2-2, with D maybe TRBD2 (5 bases). The CDR3 is 16 amino acids. Germline CDR1 is KGHDR and CDR2 is SFDVKD. Between the trimmed V and J ends, which lost 4 bases and 6 bases, there was a span of 17 bases. The CDR3 DNA is TGTGCCACCAGTGACCGCAACCTCCTAGCCGCCGGGGAGCTGTTTTTT. It yields the protein CATSDRNLLAAGELFF.

The chain couples TRBV5-1 to TRBJ2-7; D is possibly TRBD1 or TRBD2 (5 bases each). This CDR3 has 15 residues. The V end was cut by 6 bases, the J end by 3 bases, with 19 bases between. Germline values: CDR1 SGHRS, CDR2 YFSETQ. CDR3 DNA sequence: TGCGCCAGCACCTTAACCTGGGGGAATCTCTACGAGCAGTACTTC. Translation: CASTLTWGNLYEQYF.

The CDR3 reads CASSLDGDSYEQYF. The CDR3 nucleotides are TGCGCCAGCAGCTTGGATGGAGACAGCTACGAGCAGTACTTC. The V gene is TRBV5-1, the J gene TRBJ2-7; D might be TRBD1 (5 bases). Germline V gives CDR1 SGHRS, CDR2 YFSETQ. The ends were cut back, 0 bases at V and 3 bases at J, with 10 bases in the middle. This CDR3 has 14 residues.

V gene TRBV12-3 or TRBV12-4 combines with J gene TRBJ2-1, with TRBD2 matching 10 bases. The CDR3 runs to 17 residues. J lost 7 bases, V lost 3 bases, and 12 bases had no gene match. DNA for the CDR3: TGTGCCAGCAGTTTGACGGAAGCGTCTAGCGGGAGAAATGAGCAGTTCTTC. Translated: CASSLTEASSGRNEQFF.

This clonotype has at least ten counts. The CDR3 DNA is TGCGCCAGCTCTACAGGCATGCCCGGGGAGCTGTTTTTT. Its translation: CASSTGMPGELFF. This chain connects TRBV5-1 to TRBJ2-2, with TRBD1 as a possible D gene (5 bases). Germline CDR1 SGHRS, CDR2 YFSETQ. With 7 bases removed from V and 6 bases from J, the gap between germline ends came to 13 bases. This CDR3 spans 13 amino acids. Full variable domain (missing parts from reference TRBV5-1 and TRBJ2-2): KAGVTQTPRYLIKTRGQQVTLSCSPISGHRSVSWYQQTPGQGLQFLFEYFSETQRNKGNFPGRFSGRQFSNSRSEMNVSTLELGDSALYLCASSTGMPGELFFGEGSRLTVL.

There are a few counts of this clonotype. The genes are TRBV2 and TRBJ2-5, with 9 nucleotides matching TRBD1. J gave up 0 bases and V 5 bases, and 1 base lay outside the gene matches. This CDR3 contains 14 residues. Germline V gene sequence: CDR1 SNHLY, CDR2 FYNNEI. As DNA, the CDR3 is TGTGCCAGCAGTCGGGACAGGGACCAAGAGACCCAGTACTTC. It yields the protein CASSRDRDQETQYF.

This clonotype was seen ten or more times. The genes are TRBV3-1 and TRBJ2-5, with D perhaps being TRBD1 or TRBD2 (5 bases each). The V end lost 4 bases, the J end lost 4 bases, and 13 bases lay between the germline ends. CDR1 LGHDT and CDR2 YNNKEL come from the germline V gene (reference sequence). The CDR3 is made up of 14 amino acids. The CDR3 nucleotides read TGTGCCAGCAGCCTCCGGGACGTCCCAGAGACCCAGTACTTC. It encodes CASSLRDVPETQYF.

This clonotype showed up just a few times. The chain carries TRBV5-1 and TRBJ2-7, with 7 bases lining up with TRBD1. With 4 bases clipped from V and 2 bases from J, the junction kept 9 bases outside the gene matches. The CDR3 sequence is 15 residues long. CDR1 is SGHRS and CDR2 is YFSETQ in the germline V gene. CDR3 in amino acids: CASSTGQVTTYEQYF. CDR3 in DNA: TGCGCCAGCAGCACCGGACAGGTGACGACCTACGAGCAGTACTTC.

The gene calls are TRBV4-3 and TRBJ1-1; a weak D match, TRBD1 (5 bases). This CDR3 is built from 15 residues. Germline loops: CDR1 LGHNA, CDR2 YSLEER. Trimming took off 0 bases at V and 6 bases at J, with 14 bases between the two ends. The CDR3, as DNA: TGCGCCAGCAGCCAAGAAGACGGGGGAAGGGCTGAAGCTTTCTTT. Protein sequence: CASSQEDGGRAEAFF.

This clonotype was counted many times. The rearrangement links TRBV3-1 to TRBJ2-6; 9 nucleotides match TRBD2. This CDR3 spans 19 amino acids. J gave up 4 bases and V 2 bases, and 12 bases lay outside the gene matches. CDR1 is LGHDT, CDR2 YNNKEL, per germline (reference sequence). CDR3 sequence (DNA): TGTGCCAGCAGCCAAAGGTTTGGCGGGAGGGCGGCCGGGGCCAACGTCCTGACTTTC. Residues: CASSQRFGGRAAGANVLTF.

A word on this clonotype: The CDR3 carries no conserved terminal phenylalanine or tryptophan, so it likely arises from a read error. The chain carries TRBV11-2 and TRBJ2-1; 10 nucleotides match TRBD2. The V segment lost 2 bases and the J segment 3 bases; nucleotides outside the gene matches: 1. The CDR3 loop spans 15 amino acids. The germline V gene has CDR1 SGHAT and CDR2 FQNNGV. CDR3 residues: CASSLSSGGYNEQFL. CDR3 in DNA: TGTGCCAGCAGCTTATCTAGCGGGGGCTACAATGAGCAGTTCTTA.

V usage is TRBV7-9 and J usage is TRBJ2-7; either TRBD1 or TRBD2 may fit D (5 bases each). The CDR3 runs 17 residues. In germline, CDR1 is SEHNR, CDR2 FQNEAQ (reference sequence). Trimming cost V 4 bases and J 0 bases, with 19 bases left between them. CDR3 region: CASSSLIGTDSSYEQYF. DNA of the CDR3: TGTGCCAGCAGCTCACTGATCGGGACGGATAGCTCCTACGAGCAGTACTTC.

The gene calls are TRBV5-1 and TRBJ1-1; 7 nucleotides match TRBD1. The CDR3 is 13 amino acids. Germline lookup yields CDR1 SGHRS and CDR2 YFSETQ. Trimming at V came to 2 bases and at J to 9 bases, leaving 7 bases not matched to a gene. CDR3 DNA: TGCGCCAGCAGCTTAACGGGACAGCCACAAGCTTTCTTT. Translation gives CASSLTGQPQAFF.

The chain recombines TRBV29-1 with TRBJ2-1; D gene unclear. V lost 4 bases and J lost 1, with 11 bases in between. The CDR3 runs to 14 residues. Germline V gives CDR1 SQVTM, CDR2 ANQGSEA. The CDR3 reads CSVAPRLSYNEQFF. CDR3 bases: TGCAGCGTTGCACCCAGGCTATCCTACAATGAGCAGTTCTTC.

The chain combines TRBV6-1 with TRBJ1-2, with D unclear. The CDR3 is 15 amino acids. With 2 bases removed from V and 8 bases from J, the gap between germline ends came to 18 bases. The V gene's germline CDR1 is MNHNS and CDR2 SASEGT. The CDR3 region has the DNA TGTGCCAGCAGTGAATGGGGTGAACAGCACCAAGGCTACACCTTC. Translation gives CASSEWGEQHQGYTF.

This clonotype has just a few counts. The chain carries TRBV30 and TRBJ2-7, with 8 bases fitting TRBD1. This CDR3 is built from 13 residues. J was trimmed by 3 bases and V by 4 bases; bases with no gene match: 5. Germline CDR1 GTSNPN, CDR2 SVGIG (reference sequence). The CDR3: CAWIPGQGYEQYF. The DNA of the CDR3 is TGTGCCTGGATCCCAGGACAGGGCTACGAGCAGTACTTC.

The chain combines TRBV20-1 with TRBJ2-5, with 8 bases lining up with TRBD1. Germline CDR1 DFQATT, CDR2 SNEGSKA (reference sequence). V lost 3 bases to trimming and J lost 4 bases; unmatched junction nucleotides: 4. The CDR3 totals 13 residues. The CDR3 nucleotides read TGCAGTGCTAGCGACAGGGGAAGAGAGACCCAGTACTTC. Its protein product is CSASDRGRETQYF.

In this sample, this clonotype turned up a few times. The rearrangement uses TRBV24-1 and TRBJ2-3; D remains unclear. The V gene lost 1 base and the J gene lost 0 bases, with 7 bases spanning the gap. CDR1 and CDR2 (germline): KGHDR, SFDVKD. The CDR3 has 15 residues. The CDR3 DNA follows: TGTGCCACCAGTGATTTTGGGCTTAGCACAGATACGCAGTATTTT. It specifies CATSDFGLSTDTQYF.